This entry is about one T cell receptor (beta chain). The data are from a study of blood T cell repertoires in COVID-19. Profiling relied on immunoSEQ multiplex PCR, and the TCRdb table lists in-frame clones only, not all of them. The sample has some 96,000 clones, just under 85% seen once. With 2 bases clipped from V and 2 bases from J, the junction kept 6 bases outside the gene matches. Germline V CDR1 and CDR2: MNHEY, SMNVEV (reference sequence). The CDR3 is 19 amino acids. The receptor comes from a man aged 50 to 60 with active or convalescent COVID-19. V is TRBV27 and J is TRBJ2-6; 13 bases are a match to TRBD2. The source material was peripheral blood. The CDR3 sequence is CASSLGLGLAGAGANVLTF. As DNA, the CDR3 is TGTGCCAGCAGTTTAGGTCTCGGACTAGCGGGAGCTGGGGCCAACGTCCTGACTTTC. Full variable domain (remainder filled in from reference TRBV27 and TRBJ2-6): EAQVTQNPRYLITVTGKKLTVTCSQNMNHEYMSWYRQDPGLGLRQIYYSMNVEVTDKGDVPEGYKVSRKEKRNFPLILESPSPNQTSLYFCASSLGLGLAGAGANVLTFGAGSRLTVL.